This T cell receptor beta chain was sequenced for a study of blood T cell repertoires in COVID-19. Generated by immunoSEQ multiplex PCR, the TCRdb table keeps only in-frame clones and is missing some. The sample contains 200,000 to 250,000 clones, 85% to 90% of which appear only once. CDR3 length: 11 residues. V was cut by 1 base and J by 14 bases, with 11 bases left in between. Germline CDR1 reads KGHSH; CDR2 reads LQKENI. The clonotype was recovered from an elderly man with acute or convalescent COVID-19. The chain employs TRBV18 and TRBJ2-5, with D uncertain. Sequencing used peripheral blood. CDR3 bases: TGTGCCAGCTCACCACGAGGCTTAGTCTACTTC. It codes for CASSPRGLVYF.